Listed below are T cell receptor beta chains from one sample, sequenced in a study of cytomegalovirus exposure and HLA in healthy donors. Data came from immunoSEQ multiplex PCR; TCRdb stores just in-frame clones and leaves some out. The table has 200,000 to 250,000 clones, 85% seen once. The sequenced sample was PBMCs. These receptors were collected from a human donor in good health. Both conserved end residues are part of each CDR3. Fields, in order: J gene, D gene, V gene, clone size, CDR3 DNA, CDR3 protein. The D gene is left open where the match is weak. Expanded clones get a size class; other rows say once, few or many, or leave the size out.

TRBJ1-1,NA,TRBV19,NA,TGTGCCAGTAGTATCCTAGGGGGGGGGAACACTGAAGCTTTCTTT,CASSILGGGNTEAFF
TRBJ2-7,TRBD1,TRBV5-1,NA,TGCGCCAGCAGCCAGATTGGACAGGGCTACGAGCAGTACTTC,CASSQIGQGYEQYF
TRBJ2-7,NA,TRBV4-1,few,TGCGCCAGCAGCCAAGCCAGGGGCAGGGACTCCTACGAGCAGTACTTC,CASSQARGRDSYEQYF
TRBJ2-1,TRBD2,TRBV5-1,NA,TGCGCCAGCAGCTTAGGTGGCAGCGGGGCTTACAATGAGCAGTTCTTC,CASSLGGSGAYNEQFF
TRBJ2-1,TRBD1,TRBV7-9,NA,TGTTCCAGCAGCATGGGACAGGCCCTCGGGCTTTACAATGAGCAGTTCTTC,CSSSMGQALGLYNEQFF
TRBJ2-3,TRBD2,TRBV29-1,NA,TGCAGCGTCGCTATAGCGGGAGGCACAGATACGCAGTATTTT,CSVAIAGGTDTQYF
TRBJ2-2,NA,TRBV14,NA,TGTGCCAGCAGTCTCGACAGCTCAACCGGGGAGCTGTTTTTT,CASSLDSSTGELFF
TRBJ2-7,TRBD2,TRBV27,few,TGTGCCAGCAGTTTCCGTCTAGCGGGAGGAATTTTCGAGCAGTACTTC,CASSFRLAGGIFEQYF
TRBJ1-4,NA,TRBV7-9,NA,TGTGCCAGCAGCTCCCCATCCTACGGGAGAGAAAAACTGTTTTTT,CASSSPSYGREKLFF
TRBJ1-3,NA,TRBV7-5,NA,TGTGCCAGAAGCTCCTCGCGGGAGGGGGGCTCTGGAAACACCATATATTTT,CARSSSREGGSGNTIYF
TRBJ2-7,NA,TRBV7-9,NA,TGTTCCAGCAGCTTATTTCTGAGCTCCTACGAGCAGTACTTC,CSSSLFLSSYEQYF
TRBJ2-1,NA,TRBV2,NA,TGTGCCAGCAGTGGGGGACTTGAGTGGGGGGAGCAGTTCTTC,CASSGGLEWGEQFF
TRBJ1-2,NA,TRBV5-1,NA,TGCGCCAGCAGGCTGTCAGGGGTGAACTATGGCTACACCTTC,CASRLSGVNYGYTF